A selection of T cell receptor beta chains follows, all from one sample in a study of cytomegalovirus exposure and HLA in healthy donors. Clones were read by immunoSEQ multiplex PCR, and TCRdb kept only the in-frame ones, dropping some. Here the sample spans around 200,000 clones, roughly 72% being singletons. Material: PBMCs. These receptors were obtained from a man younger than 45 in good health and CMV-seronegative. CDR3s include the opening cysteine and the closing phenylalanine or tryptophan. Each record gives: J gene, V gene, clone size, D gene, CDR3 DNA, CDR3 protein. A D gene is named only where the DNA matches it firmly. The size field is filled for only some rows; it gives once, few, many or a size class.

J gene: TRBJ1-1
V gene: TRBV25-1
clone size: few
D gene: -
CDR3 DNA: TGTGCCAGCAGTGTCTCAGGGAGGGGGTACACTGAAGCTTTCTTT
CDR3 protein: CASSVSGRGYTEAFF

J gene: TRBJ2-7
V gene: TRBV2
clone size: once
D gene: TRBD1
CDR3 DNA: TGTGCCAGCAATTCGGACAGGGGGCACGAGCAGTACTTC
CDR3 protein: CASNSDRGHEQYF

J gene: TRBJ1-4
V gene: TRBV25-1
clone size: -
D gene: -
CDR3 DNA: TGTGCCAGCAGTGATGGGGCCGGCGGTGAAAAACTGTTTTTT
CDR3 protein: CASSDGAGGEKLFF

J gene: TRBJ2-7
V gene: TRBV5-1
clone size: -
D gene: TRBD1
CDR3 DNA: TGCGCCAGCAGCCACGGACAGGGGGCATACGAGCAGTACTTC
CDR3 protein: CASSHGQGAYEQYF

J gene: TRBJ2-3
V gene: TRBV13
clone size: -
D gene: -
CDR3 DNA: TGTGCCAGCAGCGAACTAACTAGGGACACAGATACGCAGTATTTT
CDR3 protein: CASSELTRDTDTQYF

J gene: TRBJ1-1
V gene: TRBV19
clone size: -
D gene: -
CDR3 DNA: TGTGCCAGTCGTGGGGGGTGGGGGACCGATATGAACACTGAAGCTTTCTTT
CDR3 protein: CASRGGWGTDMNTEAFF

J gene: TRBJ2-7
V gene: TRBV4-1
clone size: -
D gene: TRBD1
CDR3 DNA: TGCGCCAGCAGCCAAGAGGGACAGGGGGCCTACGAGCAGTACTTC
CDR3 protein: CASSQEGQGAYEQYF

J gene: TRBJ2-3
V gene: TRBV5-1
clone size: -
D gene: TRBD1
CDR3 DNA: TGCGCCAGCAGCTTCAAAGGACAGGGCTCAGATACGCAGTATTTT
CDR3 protein: CASSFKGQGSDTQYF

J gene: TRBJ1-5
V gene: TRBV9
clone size: -
D gene: -
CDR3 DNA: TGTGCCAGCAGCGTAGTTGGGCCAGTGAATCAGCCCCAGCATTTT
CDR3 protein: CASSVVGPVNQPQHF

J gene: TRBJ2-5
V gene: TRBV9
clone size: -
D gene: TRBD2
CDR3 DNA: TGTGCCAGCAGCGTAGGGGTTAGCGGGAGGTTACAAGAGACCCAGTACTTC
CDR3 protein: CASSVGVSGRLQETQYF

J gene: TRBJ2-5
V gene: TRBV6-5
clone size: -
D gene: -
CDR3 DNA: TGTGCCAGCAGAGGCCAGACAGAACAGCAGTACTTC
CDR3 protein: CASRGQTEQQYF

J gene: TRBJ1-1
V gene: TRBV6-5
clone size: -
D gene: -
CDR3 DNA: TGTGCCAGCAGTTACCGCAGGGGGAACACTGAAGCTTTCTTT
CDR3 protein: CASSYRRGNTEAFF

J gene: TRBJ1-4
V gene: TRBV15
clone size: -
D gene: TRBD1
CDR3 DNA: TGTGCCACCAGCACCACGGTTAGCACAGGGGGCGTAAAACTGTTTTTT
CDR3 protein: CATSTTVSTGGVKLFF

J gene: TRBJ1-2
V gene: TRBV19
clone size: -
D gene: TRBD1
CDR3 DNA: TGTGCCAGTAAACAGACAGGGGTTAGGTATGGCTACACCTTC
CDR3 protein: CASKQTGVRYGYTF

J gene: TRBJ1-1
V gene: TRBV11-2
clone size: -
D gene: -
CDR3 DNA: TGTGCCAGCAGCTTAGCAGGAAACACTGAAGCTTTCTTT
CDR3 protein: CASSLAGNTEAFF

J gene: TRBJ2-2
V gene: TRBV18
clone size: -
D gene: -
CDR3 DNA: TGTGCCAGCTCACCTGGGGGGACAGCGAACACCGGGGAGCTGTTTTTT
CDR3 protein: CASSPGGTANTGELFF

J gene: TRBJ2-3
V gene: TRBV5-4
clone size: -
D gene: TRBD2
CDR3 DNA: TGTGCCAGCAGCGCGGTGACTAGCGAGCCAGATACGCAGTATTTT
CDR3 protein: CASSAVTSEPDTQYF

J gene: TRBJ2-1
V gene: TRBV12-5
clone size: -
D gene: -
CDR3 DNA: TGTGCTAGTGGTTTGGGCGGAGGCGGTGAGCAGTTCTTC
CDR3 protein: CASGLGGGGEQFF

J gene: TRBJ1-1
V gene: TRBV4-1
clone size: -
D gene: -
CDR3 DNA: TGCGCCAGCAGCCAAGGGGACGGGAGGGGTAGGAACACTGAAGCTTTCTTT
CDR3 protein: CASSQGDGRGRNTEAFF

J gene: TRBJ1-4
V gene: TRBV5-1
clone size: -
D gene: -
CDR3 DNA: TGCGCCAGCAGCTTGGAGTCCGACCCTAGGGAAAAACTGTTTTTT
CDR3 protein: CASSLESDPREKLFF

J gene: TRBJ2-7
V gene: TRBV28
clone size: -
D gene: TRBD1
CDR3 DNA: TGTGCCAGCGGACAGGGTTGGCACGAGCAGTACTTC
CDR3 protein: CASGQGWHEQYF

J gene: TRBJ2-7
V gene: TRBV6-1
clone size: -
D gene: TRBD1
CDR3 DNA: TGTGCCAGCAGTGAAGCGCTACAGGGGGCTTCCTACGAGCAGTACTTC
CDR3 protein: CASSEALQGASYEQYF

J gene: TRBJ2-5
V gene: TRBV9
clone size: once
D gene: TRBD1
CDR3 DNA: TGTGCCAGCAGCTACGGACAGGGACGGCAGACCCAGTACTTC
CDR3 protein: CASSYGQGRQTQYF

J gene: TRBJ2-7
V gene: TRBV19
clone size: -
D gene: TRBD2
CDR3 DNA: TGTGCCAGTAGTATAGCCGGACTAGCGGGATATTACGAGCAGTACTTC
CDR3 protein: CASSIAGLAGYYEQYF

J gene: TRBJ1-3
V gene: TRBV6-1
clone size: -
D gene: -
CDR3 DNA: TGTGCCAGCGGGACATTTCTAAGCTCTGGAAACACCATATATTTT
CDR3 protein: CASGTFLSSGNTIYF

J gene: TRBJ2-2
V gene: TRBV28
clone size: once
D gene: -
CDR3 DNA: TGTGCCAGCAGTACCCAGGGGCCCGGGGAGCTGTTTTTT
CDR3 protein: CASSTQGPGELFF

J gene: TRBJ1-2
V gene: TRBV18
clone size: -
D gene: -
CDR3 DNA: TGTGCCAGCACACCTATCAGAAACAATGGCTACACCTTC
CDR3 protein: CASTPIRNNGYTF

J gene: TRBJ2-7
V gene: TRBV28
clone size: -
D gene: TRBD1
CDR3 DNA: TGTGCCAGCAGCTCCGGGGACAGAGCCTACGAGCAGTACTTC
CDR3 protein: CASSSGDRAYEQYF

J gene: TRBJ2-7
V gene: TRBV6-6
clone size: -
D gene: -
CDR3 DNA: TGTGCCAGCAGTGTAGGGGGCGAGCAGTACTTC
CDR3 protein: CASSVGGEQYF

J gene: TRBJ2-2
V gene: TRBV11-2
clone size: -
D gene: -
CDR3 DNA: TGTGCCAGCAGCTTAGGAAAGACAGCGAACACCGGGGAGCTGTTTTTT
CDR3 protein: CASSLGKTANTGELFF

J gene: TRBJ2-1
V gene: TRBV27
clone size: -
D gene: -
CDR3 DNA: TGTGCCAGCAGTTTAGGAGCAGATTACGATGAGCAGTTCTTC
CDR3 protein: CASSLGADYDEQFF

J gene: TRBJ1-4
V gene: TRBV7-6
clone size: -
D gene: -
CDR3 DNA: TGTGCCAGCAGCTTAGCGGAATTGGGGGGAGAGGGTGAAAAACTGTTTTTT
CDR3 protein: CASSLAELGGEGEKLFF

J gene: TRBJ1-2
V gene: TRBV28
clone size: -
D gene: -
CDR3 DNA: TGTGCCAGCGGGCGGGACCCTAATAACTATGGCTACACCTTC
CDR3 protein: CASGRDPNNYGYTF

J gene: TRBJ2-7
V gene: TRBV27
clone size: -
D gene: -
CDR3 DNA: TGTGCCAGCAGTCTCCCCGGGTCCTACGAGCAGTACTTC
CDR3 protein: CASSLPGSYEQYF

J gene: TRBJ1-5
V gene: TRBV2
clone size: -
D gene: -
CDR3 DNA: TGTGCCAGCAGTAGTGAACAGGTCAATCAGCCCCAGCATTTT
CDR3 protein: CASSSEQVNQPQHF

J gene: TRBJ1-3
V gene: TRBV2
clone size: -
D gene: -
CDR3 DNA: TGTGCCAGCAGTGAAACCCCGAGAGCGTCCGGAAACACCATATATTTT
CDR3 protein: CASSETPRASGNTIYF

J gene: TRBJ1-2
V gene: TRBV21-1
clone size: -
D gene: -
CDR3 DNA: TGTGCCAGCAGGTGGGCAGGCAACCCCTATGGCTACACCTTC
CDR3 protein: CASRWAGNPYGYTF

J gene: TRBJ2-3
V gene: TRBV28
clone size: -
D gene: TRBD1
CDR3 DNA: TGTGCCAGCAACGACGGGACAGGGGGACCAGATACGCAGTATTTT
CDR3 protein: CASNDGTGGPDTQYF

J gene: TRBJ1-1
V gene: TRBV19
clone size: -
D gene: -
CDR3 DNA: TGTGCCAGTAGTATAGATGGAGGGAACACTGAAGCTTTCTTT
CDR3 protein: CASSIDGGNTEAFF

J gene: TRBJ1-4
V gene: TRBV5-1
clone size: once
D gene: TRBD1
CDR3 DNA: TGCGCCAGCAGCACTATGACAGGGAATAATGAAAAACTGTTTTTT
CDR3 protein: CASSTMTGNNEKLFF

J gene: TRBJ2-1
V gene: TRBV7-7
clone size: once
D gene: TRBD2
CDR3 DNA: TGTGCTAGCAGAGAAATCACAACCGGGACTAGCTCCTACAATGAGCAGTTCTTC
CDR3 protein: CASREITTGTSSYNEQFF

J gene: TRBJ2-7
V gene: TRBV18
clone size: -
D gene: -
CDR3 DNA: TGTGCCAGCTCACCACAAGGGGCTTTGGAGCAGTACTTC
CDR3 protein: CASSPQGALEQYF

J gene: TRBJ1-5
V gene: TRBV18
clone size: once
D gene: -
CDR3 DNA: TGTGCCAGCTCCCGCGATGACACCCGCAATCAGCCCCAGCATTTT
CDR3 protein: CASSRDDTRNQPQHF

J gene: TRBJ2-2
V gene: TRBV5-1
clone size: -
D gene: -
CDR3 DNA: TGCGCCAGCAGCTTGCAGGGCCAGAACACCGGGGAGCTGTTTTTT
CDR3 protein: CASSLQGQNTGELFF

J gene: TRBJ2-3
V gene: TRBV25-1
clone size: -
D gene: TRBD2
CDR3 DNA: TGTGCCAGCAGTGTCAGCGGGAGAGAGGTGTGTCGCACAGATACGCAGTATTTT
CDR3 protein: CASSVSGREVCRTDTQYF

J gene: TRBJ1-5
V gene: TRBV28
clone size: -
D gene: -
CDR3 DNA: TGTGCCAGCAGTCCGCAGGCGGGTTTGGGCAATCAGCCCCAGCATTTT
CDR3 protein: CASSPQAGLGNQPQHF

J gene: TRBJ2-5
V gene: TRBV5-6
clone size: few
D gene: TRBD1
CDR3 DNA: TGTGCCAGCAGCCGCACCGGACAGGGGTCGGAGACCCAGTACTTC
CDR3 protein: CASSRTGQGSETQYF

J gene: TRBJ2-7
V gene: TRBV5-1
clone size: -
D gene: -
CDR3 DNA: TGCGCCAGCAGCTCCCTAAGCGGGCGCTCCTACGAGCAGTACTTC
CDR3 protein: CASSSLSGRSYEQYF

J gene: TRBJ1-2
V gene: TRBV29-1
clone size: few
D gene: TRBD1
CDR3 DNA: TGCAGCGTTGGACAGGGCAGGAACTATGGCTACACCTTC
CDR3 protein: CSVGQGRNYGYTF

J gene: TRBJ2-3
V gene: TRBV5-4
clone size: -
D gene: TRBD2
CDR3 DNA: TGTGCCAGCAGCTTGCTCCCCTTTACGGGAGGGGTAACAGATACGCAGTATTTT
CDR3 protein: CASSLLPFTGGVTDTQYF

J gene: TRBJ2-3
V gene: TRBV5-1
clone size: -
D gene: TRBD2
CDR3 DNA: TGCGCCAGCAGCTCTTCAAGAGCGGGACCTCGCACAGATACGCAGTATTTT
CDR3 protein: CASSSSRAGPRTDTQYF

J gene: TRBJ2-7
V gene: TRBV27
clone size: few
D gene: -
CDR3 DNA: TGTGCCAGCAAGCCTCTCTCATCCTACGAGCAGTACTTC
CDR3 protein: CASKPLSSYEQYF

J gene: TRBJ2-1
V gene: TRBV10-2
clone size: -
D gene: TRBD1
CDR3 DNA: TGCGCCAGCAGTGAGGACAGGGGGCCTTGGAATGAGCAGTTCTTC
CDR3 protein: CASSEDRGPWNEQFF

J gene: TRBJ2-6
V gene: TRBV28
clone size: -
D gene: -
CDR3 DNA: TGTGCCAGCAGCCCCGGGACACCGGTCTCTGGGGCCAACGTCCTGACTTTC
CDR3 protein: CASSPGTPVSGANVLTF

J gene: TRBJ2-3
V gene: TRBV10-3
clone size: -
D gene: TRBD2
CDR3 DNA: TGTGCCACCGGACTAGCGGGAGCGGGAGATACGCAGTATTTT
CDR3 protein: CATGLAGAGDTQYF